This T cell receptor beta chain is drawn from a study of Graves' ophthalmopathy and Graves' hyperthyroidism. Beta-chain TCR CDR3 regions were amplified from RNA transcripts. An initial RT-PCR round employing HTBI primers preceded a second-round multiplex PCR. TCRdb itself ran the multiplex PCR reads through MiXCR, one entry per CDR3 protein. The table records about 500,000 distinct CDR3 sequences, about 40% of them present only once. Other autoimmune disease, uncontrolled infection, pregnancy and lactation led to exclusion. This clonotype was seen many times. Trimming took off 1 base at V and 4 bases at J, with 10 bases between the two ends. The V gene's germline CDR1 is SGHTA and CDR2 FQGNSA. There are 14 residues in the CDR3.

This receptor was identified in an adult man with Graves' hyperthyroidism. The sample comprised peripheral blood or thyroid tissue (not recorded which). The chain uses TRBV7-2 and TRBJ1-2; D is possibly TRBD1 (5 bases). CDR3 loop: CASSLGGVSYGYTF. CDR3 nucleotide sequence: TGTGCCAGCAGCTTAGGGGGGGTTTCCTATGGCTACACCTTC.